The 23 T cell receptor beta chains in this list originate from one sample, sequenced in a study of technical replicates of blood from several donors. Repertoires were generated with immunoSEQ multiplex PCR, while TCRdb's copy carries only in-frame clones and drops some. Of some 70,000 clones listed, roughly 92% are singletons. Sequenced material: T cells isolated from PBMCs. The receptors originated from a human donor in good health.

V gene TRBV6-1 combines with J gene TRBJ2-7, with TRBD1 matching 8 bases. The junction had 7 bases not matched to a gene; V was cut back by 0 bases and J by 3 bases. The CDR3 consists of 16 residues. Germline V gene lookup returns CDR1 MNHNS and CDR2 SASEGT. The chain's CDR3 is CASSEATRTGFYEQYF. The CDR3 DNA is TGTGCCAGCAGTGAAGCTACCAGGACAGGGTTCTACGAGCAGTACTTC.

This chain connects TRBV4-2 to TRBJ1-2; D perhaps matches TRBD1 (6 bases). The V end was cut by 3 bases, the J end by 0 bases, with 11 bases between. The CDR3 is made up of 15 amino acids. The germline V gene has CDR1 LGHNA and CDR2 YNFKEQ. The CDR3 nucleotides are TGTGCCAGCAGCCACGACACAGGGTCTAACTATGGCTACACCTTC. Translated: CASSHDTGSNYGYTF.

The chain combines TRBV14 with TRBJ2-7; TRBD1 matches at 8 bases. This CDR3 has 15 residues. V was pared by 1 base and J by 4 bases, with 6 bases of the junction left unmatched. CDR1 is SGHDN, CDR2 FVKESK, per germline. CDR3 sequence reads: CASSQVSGQGYEQYF. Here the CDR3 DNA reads TGTGCCAGCAGCCAAGTTTCCGGACAGGGTTACGAGCAGTACTTC. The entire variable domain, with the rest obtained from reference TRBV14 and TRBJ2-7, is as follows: EAGVTQFPSHSVIEKGQTVTLRCDPISGHDNLYWYRRVMGKEIKFLLHFVKESKQDESGMPNNRFLAERTGGTYSTLKVQPAELEDSGVYFCASSQVSGQGYEQYFGPGTRLTVT.

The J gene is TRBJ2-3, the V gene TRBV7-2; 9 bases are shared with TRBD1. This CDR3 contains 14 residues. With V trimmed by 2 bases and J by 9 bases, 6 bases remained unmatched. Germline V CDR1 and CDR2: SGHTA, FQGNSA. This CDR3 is CASSLPGTGRTQYF. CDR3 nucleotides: TGTGCCAGCAGCTTACCAGGGACAGGGAGAACGCAGTATTTT.

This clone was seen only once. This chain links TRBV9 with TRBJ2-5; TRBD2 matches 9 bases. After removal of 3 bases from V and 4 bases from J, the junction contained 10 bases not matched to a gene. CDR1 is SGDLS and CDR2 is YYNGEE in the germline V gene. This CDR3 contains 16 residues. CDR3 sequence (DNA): TGTGCCAGCAGCGAGACTAGCGGATACAGGGGAGAGACCCAGTACTTC. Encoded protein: CASSETSGYRGETQYF.

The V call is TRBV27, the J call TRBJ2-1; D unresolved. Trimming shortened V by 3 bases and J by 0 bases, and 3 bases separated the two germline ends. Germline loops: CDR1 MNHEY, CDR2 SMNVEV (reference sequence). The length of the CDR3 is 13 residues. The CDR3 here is CASSFSSYNEQFF. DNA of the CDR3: TGTGCCAGCAGTTTTAGCTCCTACAATGAGCAGTTCTTC.

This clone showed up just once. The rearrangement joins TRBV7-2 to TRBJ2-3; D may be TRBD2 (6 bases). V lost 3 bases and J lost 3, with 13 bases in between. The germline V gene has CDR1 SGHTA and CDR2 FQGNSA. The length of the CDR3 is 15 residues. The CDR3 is CASSFDGGSTDTQYF. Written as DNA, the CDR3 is TGTGCCAGCAGCTTCGATGGGGGGTCGACAGATACGCAGTATTTT. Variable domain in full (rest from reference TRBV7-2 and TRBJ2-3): GAGVSQSPSNKVTEKGKDVELRCDPISGHTALYWYRQSLGQGLEFLIYFQGNSAPDKSGLPSDRFSAERTGGSVSTLTIQRTQQEDSAVYLCASSFDGGSTDTQYFGPGTRLTVL.

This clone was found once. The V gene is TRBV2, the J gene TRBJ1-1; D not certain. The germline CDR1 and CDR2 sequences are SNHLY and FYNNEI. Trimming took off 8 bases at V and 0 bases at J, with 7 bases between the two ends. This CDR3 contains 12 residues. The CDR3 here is CASGVMNTEAFF. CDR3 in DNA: TGTGCCAGCGGAGTTATGAACACTGAAGCTTTCTTT.

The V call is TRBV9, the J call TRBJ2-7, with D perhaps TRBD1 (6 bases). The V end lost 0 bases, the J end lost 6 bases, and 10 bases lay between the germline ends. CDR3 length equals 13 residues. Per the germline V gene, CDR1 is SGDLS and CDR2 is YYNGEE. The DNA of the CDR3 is TGTGCCAGCAGCGTAGATTACAGGGCCGAGCAGTACTTC. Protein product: CASSVDYRAEQYF.

The chain's CDR3 is CASSLNREKLFF. CDR3 in DNA: TGTGCCAGCAGCTTGAACCGGGAAAAACTGTTTTTT. V and J are TRBV5-6 and TRBJ1-4; D gene ambiguous. V was shortened by 1 base and J by 8 bases, with 6 bases between the two germline ends. Per germline, CDR1 SGHDT and CDR2 YYEEEE. This CDR3 region has 12 residues.

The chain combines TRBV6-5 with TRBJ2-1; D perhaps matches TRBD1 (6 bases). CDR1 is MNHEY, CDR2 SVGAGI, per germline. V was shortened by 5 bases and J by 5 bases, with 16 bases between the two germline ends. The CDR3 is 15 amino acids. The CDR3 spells CASSRKQGINNEQFF. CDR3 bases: TGTGCCAGCAGTCGAAAGCAGGGGATCAACAATGAGCAGTTCTTC.

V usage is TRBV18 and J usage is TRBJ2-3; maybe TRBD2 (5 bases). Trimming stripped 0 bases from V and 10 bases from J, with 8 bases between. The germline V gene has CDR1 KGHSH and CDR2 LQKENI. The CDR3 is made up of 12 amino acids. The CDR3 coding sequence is TGTGCCAGCTCACCACCGAGGGTTCCGCAGTATTTT. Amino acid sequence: CASSPPRVPQYF.

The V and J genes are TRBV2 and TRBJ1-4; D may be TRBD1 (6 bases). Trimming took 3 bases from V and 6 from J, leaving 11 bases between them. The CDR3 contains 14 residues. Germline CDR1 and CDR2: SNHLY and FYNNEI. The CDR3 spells CASSDPRGYEKLFF. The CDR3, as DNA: TGTGCCAGCAGTGATCCCAGGGGTTATGAAAAACTGTTTTTT. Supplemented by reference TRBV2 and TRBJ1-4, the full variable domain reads EPEVTQTPSHQVTQMGQEVILRCVPISNHLYFYWYRQILGQKVEFLVSFYNNEISEKSEIFDDQFSVERPDGSNFTLKIRSTKLEDSAMYFCASSDPRGYEKLFFGSGTQLSVL.

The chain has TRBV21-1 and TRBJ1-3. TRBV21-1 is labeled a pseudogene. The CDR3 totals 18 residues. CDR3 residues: CASSKVHDSSLNGNTIYF. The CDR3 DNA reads TGTGCCAGCAGCAAAGTCCACGACTCCTCTTTGAACGGAAACACCATATATTTT.

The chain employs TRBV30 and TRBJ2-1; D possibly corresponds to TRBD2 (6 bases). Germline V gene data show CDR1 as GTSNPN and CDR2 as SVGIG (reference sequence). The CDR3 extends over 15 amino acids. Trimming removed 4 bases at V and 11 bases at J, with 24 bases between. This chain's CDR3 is CAWTTMRLGFQKQFF. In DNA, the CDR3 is TGTGCCTGGACTACCATGCGACTAGGCTTCCAGAAGCAGTTCTTC.

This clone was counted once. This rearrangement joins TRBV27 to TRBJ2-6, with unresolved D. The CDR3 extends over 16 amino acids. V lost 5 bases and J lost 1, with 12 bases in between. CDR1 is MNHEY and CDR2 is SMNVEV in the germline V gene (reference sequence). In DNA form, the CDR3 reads TGTGCCAGCAGTCTTACAGTTCCTTCTGGGGCCAACGTCCTGACTTTC. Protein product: CASSLTVPSGANVLTF.

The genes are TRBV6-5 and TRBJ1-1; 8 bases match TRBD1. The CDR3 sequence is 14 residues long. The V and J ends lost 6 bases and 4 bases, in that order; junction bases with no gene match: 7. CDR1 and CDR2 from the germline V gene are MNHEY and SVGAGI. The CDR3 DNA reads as TGTGCCAGCAGCAGACAGGGGTCCCTCACTGAAGCTTTCTTT. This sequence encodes CASSRQGSLTEAFF.

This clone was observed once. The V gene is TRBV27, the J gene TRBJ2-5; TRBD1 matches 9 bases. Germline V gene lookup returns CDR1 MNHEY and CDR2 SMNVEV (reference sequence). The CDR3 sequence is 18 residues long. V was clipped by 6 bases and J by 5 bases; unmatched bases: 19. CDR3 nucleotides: TGTGCCAGCAGGGCGACAGGGGGAAGGGGTTCAATCGGGGAGACCCAGTACTTC. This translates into CASRATGGRGSIGETQYF.

CDR3 in DNA: TGCGCCAGCAGCCAGGGGCCCGCAAACATTCAGTACTTC. Amino acid sequence: CASSQGPANIQYF. V usage is TRBV4-1 and J usage is TRBJ2-4, with D perhaps TRBD1 (5 bases). Trimming shortened V by 3 bases and J by 6 bases, and 9 bases separated the two germline ends. Germline-derived CDR1 and CDR2 are MGHRA and YSYEKL. The CDR3 is made up of 13 amino acids.

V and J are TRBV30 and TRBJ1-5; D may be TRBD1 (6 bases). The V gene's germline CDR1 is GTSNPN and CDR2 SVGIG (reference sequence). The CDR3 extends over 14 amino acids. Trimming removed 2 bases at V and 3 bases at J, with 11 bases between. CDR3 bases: TGTGCCTGGAGTTTTACAGGGCTCAATCAGCCCCAGCATTTT. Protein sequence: CAWSFTGLNQPQHF.

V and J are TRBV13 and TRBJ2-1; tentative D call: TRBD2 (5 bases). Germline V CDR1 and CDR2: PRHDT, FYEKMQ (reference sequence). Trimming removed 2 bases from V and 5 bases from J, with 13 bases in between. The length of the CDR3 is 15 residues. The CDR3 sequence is CASSLYGLVNNEQFF. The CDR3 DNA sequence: TGTGCCAGCAGCTTATACGGACTGGTTAACAATGAGCAGTTCTTC.

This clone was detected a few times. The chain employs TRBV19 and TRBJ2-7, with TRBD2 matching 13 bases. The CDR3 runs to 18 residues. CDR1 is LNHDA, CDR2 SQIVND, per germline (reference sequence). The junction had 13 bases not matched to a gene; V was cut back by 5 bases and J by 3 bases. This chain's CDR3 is CASSHSGTSGNLGYEQYF. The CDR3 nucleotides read TGTGCCAGTAGTCACTCCGGGACTAGCGGGAACCTCGGCTACGAGCAGTACTTC.

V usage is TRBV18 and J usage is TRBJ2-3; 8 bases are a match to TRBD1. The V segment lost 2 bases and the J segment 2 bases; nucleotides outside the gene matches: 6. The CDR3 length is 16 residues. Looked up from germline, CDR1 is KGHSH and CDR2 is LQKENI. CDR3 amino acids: CASSPRPGGNTDTQYF. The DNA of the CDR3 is TGTGCCAGCTCACCAAGGCCAGGGGGCAACACAGATACGCAGTATTTT. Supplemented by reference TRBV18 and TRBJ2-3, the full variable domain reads NAGVMQNPRHLVRRRGQEARLRCSPMKGHSHVYWYRQLPEEGLKFMVYLQKENIIDESGMPKERFSAEFPKEGPSILRIQQVVRGDSAAYFCASSPRPGGNTDTQYFGPGTRLTVL.